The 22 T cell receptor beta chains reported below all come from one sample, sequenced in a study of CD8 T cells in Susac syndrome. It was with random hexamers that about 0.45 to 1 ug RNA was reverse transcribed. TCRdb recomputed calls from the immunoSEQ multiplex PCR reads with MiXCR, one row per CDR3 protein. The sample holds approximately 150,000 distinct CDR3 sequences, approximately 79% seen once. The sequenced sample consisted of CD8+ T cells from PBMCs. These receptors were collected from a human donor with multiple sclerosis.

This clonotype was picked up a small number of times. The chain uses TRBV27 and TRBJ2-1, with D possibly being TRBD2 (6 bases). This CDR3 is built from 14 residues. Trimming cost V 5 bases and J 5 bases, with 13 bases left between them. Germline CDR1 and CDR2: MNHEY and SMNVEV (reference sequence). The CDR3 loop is CASSPSGTHNEQFF. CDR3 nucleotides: TGTGCCAGCAGTCCTTCCGGGACTCACAATGAGCAGTTCTTC.

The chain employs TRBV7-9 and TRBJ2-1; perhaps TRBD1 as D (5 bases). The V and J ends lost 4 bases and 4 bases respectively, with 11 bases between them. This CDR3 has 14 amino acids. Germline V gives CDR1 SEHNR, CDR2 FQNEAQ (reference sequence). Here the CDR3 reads CASSSRVTYNEQFF. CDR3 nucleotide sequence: TGTGCCAGCAGCTCCAGGGTTACATACAATGAGCAGTTCTTC. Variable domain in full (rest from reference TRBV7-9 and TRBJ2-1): DTGVSQNPRHKITKRGQNVTFRCDPISEHNRLYWYRQTLGQGPEFLTYFQNEAQLEKSRLLSDRFSAERPKGSFSTLEIQRTEQGDSAMYLCASSSRVTYNEQFFGPGTRLTVL.

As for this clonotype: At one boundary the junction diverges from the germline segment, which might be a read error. CDR3 nucleotide sequence: TGCGCCAGCAGCCAAACTGGGAATGAGAAGTTCTTC. Translation: CASSQTGNEKFF. The genes are TRBV4-3 and TRBJ2-1; D not certain. The CDR3 has 12 residues. Germline V gene sequence: CDR1 LGHNA, CDR2 YSLEER.

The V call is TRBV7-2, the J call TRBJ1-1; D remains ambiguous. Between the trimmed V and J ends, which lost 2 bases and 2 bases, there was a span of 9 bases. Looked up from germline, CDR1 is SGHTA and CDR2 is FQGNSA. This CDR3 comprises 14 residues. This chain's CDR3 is CASSLTPANTEAFF. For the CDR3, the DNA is TGTGCCAGCAGCTTAACACCCGCTAACACTGAAGCTTTCTTT.

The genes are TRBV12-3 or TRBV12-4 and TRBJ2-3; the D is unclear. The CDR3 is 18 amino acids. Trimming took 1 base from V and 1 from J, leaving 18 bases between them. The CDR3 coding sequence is TGTGCCAGCAGTTTAGTCCCAAGGTGGGGTGCGGGCACAGATACGCAGTATTTT. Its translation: CASSLVPRWGAGTDTQYF.

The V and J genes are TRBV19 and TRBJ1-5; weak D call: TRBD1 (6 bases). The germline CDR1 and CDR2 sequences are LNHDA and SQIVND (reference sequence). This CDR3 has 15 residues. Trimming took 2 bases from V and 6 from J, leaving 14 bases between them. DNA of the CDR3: TGTGCCAGTAGTATAAGCCAGGGGCAAGGTCAGCCCCAGCATTTT. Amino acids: CASSISQGQGQPQHF.

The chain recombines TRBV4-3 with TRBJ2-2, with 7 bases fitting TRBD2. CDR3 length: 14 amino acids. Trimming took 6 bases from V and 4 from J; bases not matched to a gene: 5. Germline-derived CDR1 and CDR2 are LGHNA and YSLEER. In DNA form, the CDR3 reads TGCGCCAGCAGAGCGGGACGGGGCACCGGGGAGCTGTTTTTT. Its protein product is CASRAGRGTGELFF.

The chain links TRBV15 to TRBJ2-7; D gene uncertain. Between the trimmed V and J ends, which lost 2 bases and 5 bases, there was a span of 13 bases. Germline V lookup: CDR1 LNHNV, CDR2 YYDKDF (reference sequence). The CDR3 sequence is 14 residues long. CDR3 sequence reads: CATSRLPGPDEQYF. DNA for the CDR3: TGTGCCACCAGCAGACTTCCAGGCCCCGACGAGCAGTACTTC.

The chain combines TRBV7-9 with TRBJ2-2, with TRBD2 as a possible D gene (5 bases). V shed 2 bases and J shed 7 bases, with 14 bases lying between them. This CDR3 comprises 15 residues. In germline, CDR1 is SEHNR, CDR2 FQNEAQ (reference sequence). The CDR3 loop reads CASSLLVRESGELFF. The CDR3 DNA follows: TGTGCCAGCAGCTTACTCGTAAGGGAGAGCGGGGAGCTGTTTTTT.

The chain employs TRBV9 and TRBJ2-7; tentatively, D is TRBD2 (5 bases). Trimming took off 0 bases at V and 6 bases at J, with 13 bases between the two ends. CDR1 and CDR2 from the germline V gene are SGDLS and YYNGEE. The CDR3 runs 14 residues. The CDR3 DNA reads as TGTGCCAGCAGCGTAGGAGGGAGTTCTAGCGAGCAGTACTTC. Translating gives CASSVGGSSSEQYF.

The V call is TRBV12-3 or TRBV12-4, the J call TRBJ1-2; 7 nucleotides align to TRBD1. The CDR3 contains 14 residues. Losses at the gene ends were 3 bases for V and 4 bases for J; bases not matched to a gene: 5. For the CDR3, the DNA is TGTGCCAGCAGTTTCGGGGACAGCCTCTATGGCTACACCTTC. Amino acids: CASSFGDSLYGYTF.

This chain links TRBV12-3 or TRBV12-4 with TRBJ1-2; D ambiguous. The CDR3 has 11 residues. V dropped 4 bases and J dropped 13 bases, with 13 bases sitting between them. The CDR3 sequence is CASSSLDPPTF. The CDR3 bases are TGTGCCAGCAGTTCTCTGGACCCTCCCACCTTC.

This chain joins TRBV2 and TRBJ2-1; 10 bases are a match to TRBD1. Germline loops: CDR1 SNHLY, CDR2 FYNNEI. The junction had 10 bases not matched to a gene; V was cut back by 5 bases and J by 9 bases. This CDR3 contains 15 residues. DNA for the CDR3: TGTGCCAGCAGTCTTGGACAGGGGGGCCCCCCTGAGCAGTTCTTC. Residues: CASSLGQGGPPEQFF.

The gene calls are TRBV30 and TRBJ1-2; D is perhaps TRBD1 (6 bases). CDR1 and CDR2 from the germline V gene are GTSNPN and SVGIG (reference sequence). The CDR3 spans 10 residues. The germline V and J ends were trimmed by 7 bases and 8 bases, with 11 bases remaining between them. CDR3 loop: CASWGAGYTF. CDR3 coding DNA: TGTGCCTCATGGGGGGCGGGCTACACCTTC.

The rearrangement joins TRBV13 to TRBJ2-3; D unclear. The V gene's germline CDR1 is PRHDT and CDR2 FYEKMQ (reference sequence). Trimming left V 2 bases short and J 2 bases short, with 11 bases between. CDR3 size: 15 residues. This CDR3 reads CASSLNPAPTDTQYF. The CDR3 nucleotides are TGTGCCAGCAGCTTAAATCCGGCGCCCACAGATACGCAGTATTTT.

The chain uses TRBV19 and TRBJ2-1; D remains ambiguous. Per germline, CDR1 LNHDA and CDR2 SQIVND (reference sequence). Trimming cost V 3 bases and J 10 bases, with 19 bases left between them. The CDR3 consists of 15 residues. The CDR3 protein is CASSIIGSVAGEQFF. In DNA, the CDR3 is TGTGCCAGTAGTATCATCGGCTCGGTAGCAGGAGAGCAGTTCTTC.

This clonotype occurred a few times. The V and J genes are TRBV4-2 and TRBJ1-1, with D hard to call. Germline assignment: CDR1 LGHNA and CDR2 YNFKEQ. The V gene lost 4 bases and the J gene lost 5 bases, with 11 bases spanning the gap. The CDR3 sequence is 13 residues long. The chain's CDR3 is CASSPTVYTEAFF. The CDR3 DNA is TGTGCCAGCAGCCCGACTGTGTATACTGAAGCTTTCTTT.

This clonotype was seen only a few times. CDR3 sequence (DNA): TGTGCCAGCAGCCCCCCGAGCGGGAGAAGTGATACGCAGTATTTT. Amino acids: CASSPPSGRSDTQYF. V usage is TRBV11-2 and J usage is TRBJ2-3, with TRBD2 matching over 8 bases. CDR1 is SGHAT, CDR2 FQNNGV, per germline. The CDR3 is 15 amino acids. The junction had 10 bases not matched to a gene; V was cut back by 5 bases and J by 6 bases. The variable domain in full, with the rest retrieved from reference TRBV11-2 and TRBJ2-3, is EAGVAQSPRYKIIEKRQSVAFWCNPISGHATLYWYQQILGQGPKLLIQFQNNGVVDDSQLPKDRFSAERLKGVDSTLKIQPAKLEDSAVYLCASSPPSGRSDTQYFGPGTRLTVL.

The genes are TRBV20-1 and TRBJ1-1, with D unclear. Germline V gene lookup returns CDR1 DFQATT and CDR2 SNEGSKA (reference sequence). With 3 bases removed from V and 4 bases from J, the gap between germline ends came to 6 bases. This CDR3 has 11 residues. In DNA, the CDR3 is TGCAGTGCTAGGGGAGGCACTGAAGCTTTCTTT. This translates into CSARGGTEAFF.

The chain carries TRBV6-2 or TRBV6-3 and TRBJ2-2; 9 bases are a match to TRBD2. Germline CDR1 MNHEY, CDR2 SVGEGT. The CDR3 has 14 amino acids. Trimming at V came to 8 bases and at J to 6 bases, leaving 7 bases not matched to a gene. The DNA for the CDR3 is TGTGCCAGCTCCCGGCTAGCGGGGTCCGGGGAGCTGTTTTTT. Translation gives CASSRLAGSGELFF.

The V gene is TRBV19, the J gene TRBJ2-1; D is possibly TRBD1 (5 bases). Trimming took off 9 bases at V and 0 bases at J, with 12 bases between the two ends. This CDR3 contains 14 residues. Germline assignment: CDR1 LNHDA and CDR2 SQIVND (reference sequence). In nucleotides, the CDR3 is TGTGCCAGCCGAGACAGTCGCTCCTACAATGAGCAGTTCTTC. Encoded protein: CASRDSRSYNEQFF.

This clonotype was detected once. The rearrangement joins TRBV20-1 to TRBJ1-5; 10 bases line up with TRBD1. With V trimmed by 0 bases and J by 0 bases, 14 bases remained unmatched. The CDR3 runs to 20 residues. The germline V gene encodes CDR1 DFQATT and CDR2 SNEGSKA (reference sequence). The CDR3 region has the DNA TGCAGTGCTAGAGAACGCGGGGGGGACAGGGGAGGATATAGCAATCAGCCCCAGCATTTT. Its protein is CSARERGGDRGGYSNQPQHF.